A single sample gave rise to the 20 T cell receptor beta chains below, sequenced in a study of blood T cells in healthy people across ages. Then a second PCR, running roughly 7 to 11 cycles, was carried out with a sample-barcoded 5' primer and a J-beta primer mix. MiXCR was run by TCRdb on the 5' RACE reads, yielding one entry per CDR3 protein. The sample yields some 1,500,000 distinct CDR3 sequences, about 42% seen once. The sequenced sample consisted of blood. The receptors shown here come from a woman aged 18-29 years in good health.

The V gene is TRBV20-1, the J gene TRBJ2-3; D gene ambiguous. The CDR3 extends over 15 amino acids. The germline V gene has CDR1 DFQATT and CDR2 SNEGSKA (reference sequence). V was trimmed by 0 bases and J by 3 bases, leaving 13 bases between them. The CDR3 bases are TGCAGTGCTAGAGATCGTCTAACGGCGACAGATACGCAGTATTTT. Protein sequence: CSARDRLTATDTQYF.

This clonotype showed up just a few times. The V call is TRBV7-9, the J call TRBJ2-1, with 9 bases lining up with TRBD2. The ends lost 6 bases at V and 4 bases at J; junction bases unmatched: 4. CDR3 length: 14 amino acids. Germline lookup yields CDR1 SEHNR and CDR2 FQNEAQ (reference sequence). The DNA for the CDR3 is TGTGCCAGCAGGGTAGCGGGAGCTTACAATGAGCAGTTCTTC. This translates into CASRVAGAYNEQFF.

This clonotype was observed a handful of times. The V call is TRBV20-1, the J call TRBJ1-4, with unresolved D. Germline CDR1 reads DFQATT; CDR2 reads SNEGSKA (reference sequence). The CDR3 runs to 15 residues. V lost 0 bases to trimming and J lost 8 bases, with 16 bases between them. The CDR3 DNA sequence: TGCAGTGCTAGAGATCGGGGAAAAATGGGAGAAAAACTGTTTTTT. Amino acids: CSARDRGKMGEKLFF.

This clonotype was counted a few times. V usage is TRBV15 and J usage is TRBJ2-7; unclear D gene. Trimming removed 4 bases from V and 2 bases from J, with 9 bases in between. Per the germline V gene, CDR1 is LNHNV and CDR2 is YYDKDF (reference sequence). The CDR3 has 13 amino acids. In DNA form, the CDR3 reads TGTGCCACCAGCACCGACCTGGCCTACGAGCAGTACTTC. Amino acid sequence: CATSTDLAYEQYF.

The chain combines TRBV6-1 with TRBJ1-4; 8 bases are shared with TRBD1. CDR3 length equals 14 residues. After removal of 6 bases from V and 1 base from J, the junction contained 1 base not matched to a gene. Per germline, CDR1 MNHNS and CDR2 SASEGT. CDR3 sequence: CASRDRVTNEKLFF. The CDR3 DNA sequence: TGTGCCAGCAGGGACAGGGTAACTAATGAAAAACTGTTTTTT.

This clonotype was observed a handful of times. The CDR3 sequence is CASSRTQGLETQYF. In nucleotides, the CDR3 is TGTGCCAGCAGCCGTACTCAGGGGTTAGAGACCCAGTACTTC. The chain couples TRBV28 to TRBJ2-5; TRBD1 might be the D (6 bases). This CDR3 comprises 14 residues. Trimming took 6 bases from V and 4 from J, leaving 15 bases between them. From germline, CDR1 is MDHEN and CDR2 SYDVKM. Complete variable domain (other parts from reference TRBV28 and TRBJ2-5): DVKVTQSSRYLVKRTGEKVFLECVQDMDHENMFWYRQDPGLGLRLIYFSYDVKMKEKGDIPEGYSVSREKKERFSLILESASTNQTSMYLCASSRTQGLETQYFGPGTRLLVL.

The chain carries TRBV9 and TRBJ2-7; D uncertain. Trimming took 2 bases from V and 0 from J, leaving 9 bases between them. From germline, CDR1 is SGDLS and CDR2 YYNGEE. This CDR3 spans 14 amino acids. Here the CDR3 DNA reads TGTGCCAGCAGCGTTAAAGGCAGCTCCTACGAGCAGTACTTC. Translation: CASSVKGSSYEQYF.

The chain links TRBV6-2 or TRBV6-3 to TRBJ1-2, with TRBD1 matching 10 bases. The length of the CDR3 is 13 residues. J lost 7 bases, V lost 5 bases, and 4 bases had no gene match. The germline CDR1 and CDR2 sequences are MNHEY and SVGEGT. The CDR3: CASSHDRGLGYTF. CDR3 coding DNA: TGTGCCAGCAGTCATGACAGGGGGCTTGGCTACACCTTC.

This clonotype has more than one count but fewer than ten. CDR3 loop: CATSREQGDYNEQFF. Here the CDR3 DNA reads TGTGCCACCAGCAGAGAGCAAGGGGACTACAATGAGCAGTTCTTC. The chain couples TRBV15 to TRBJ2-1; D is possibly TRBD1 (5 bases). CDR3 length: 15 amino acids. V lost 0 bases to trimming and J lost 3 bases, with 9 bases between them. The germline V gene encodes CDR1 LNHNV and CDR2 YYDKDF (reference sequence).

This clonotype has more than one count but fewer than ten. The chain uses TRBV6-6 and TRBJ2-7; TRBD1 matches at 7 bases. There are 14 residues in the CDR3. The ends lost 4 bases at V and 7 bases at J; junction bases unmatched: 10. The V gene's germline CDR1 is MNHNY and CDR2 SVGAGI (reference sequence). CDR3 bases: TGTGCCAGCAGTTGGGACAGTACCTTTGATGAGCAGTACTTC. Translation gives CASSWDSTFDEQYF.

The V gene is TRBV20-1, the J gene TRBJ1-3; D might be TRBD1 (6 bases). The CDR3 has 14 residues. Germline-derived CDR1 and CDR2 are DFQATT and SNEGSKA (reference sequence). V lost 5 bases, J lost 3 bases, and 14 bases lay in between. The CDR3 region has the DNA TGCAGTGCTTCACAGGGAGCGGGTGGAAACACCATATATTTT. Translated, it gives CSASQGAGGNTIYF.

This clonotype was found once. The chain uses TRBV20-1 and TRBJ2-3, with D unclear. Germline CDR1 DFQATT, CDR2 SNEGSKA (reference sequence). This CDR3 has 11 residues. V lost 8 bases to trimming and J lost 10 bases, with 16 bases between them. CDR3 nucleotide sequence: TGCAGTTCTATCGACTCGCTCGCGCAGTATTTT. Translating it yields CSSIDSLAQYF.

This clonotype was seen more than once but under ten times. This chain joins TRBV29-1 and TRBJ2-6; the match to TRBD1 covers 7 bases. The CDR3 totals 16 residues. The V gene end was trimmed by 1 base and the J gene end by 4 bases; junction bases not matched to a gene: 7. The germline V gene encodes CDR1 SQVTM and CDR2 ANQGSEA. CDR3 sequence: CSVEGPPQGGANVLTF. CDR3 in DNA: TGCAGCGTTGAAGGCCCCCCACAGGGGGGGGCCAACGTCCTGACTTTC.

The chain uses TRBV12-3 or TRBV12-4 and TRBJ1-5; TRBD1 is a possible D gene (5 bases). V was shortened by 2 bases and J by 5 bases, with 13 bases between the two germline ends. The CDR3 runs to 15 residues. The CDR3 protein is CASSLLWSGDQPQHF. CDR3 DNA sequence: TGTGCCAGCAGTTTATTGTGGTCGGGGGATCAGCCCCAGCATTTT.

The chain uses TRBV18 and TRBJ2-3, with D perhaps TRBD1 (6 bases). Trimming pared 6 bases from V and 1 base from J, leaving 17 bases between. The CDR3 has 16 residues. Germline values: CDR1 KGHSH, CDR2 LQKENI. CDR3 sequence (DNA): TGTGCCAGCTCCCAAAACAGGGTGAAGGGCACAGATACGCAGTATTTT. This sequence encodes CASSQNRVKGTDTQYF. The full variable domain, completed using reference TRBV18 and TRBJ2-3, is NAGVMQNPRHLVRRRGQEARLRCSPMKGHSHVYWYRQLPEEGLKFMVYLQKENIIDESGMPKERFSAEFPKEGPSILRIQQVVRGDSAAYFCASSQNRVKGTDTQYFGPGTRLTVL.

In this sample, this clonotype turned up many times. V and J are TRBV11-2 and TRBJ2-7; weak D call: TRBD1 (5 bases). The CDR3 sequence is 13 residues long. The V end was cut by 5 bases, the J end by 2 bases, with 10 bases between. The germline V gene has CDR1 SGHAT and CDR2 FQNNGV. CDR3 bases: TGTGCCAGCAGCCGCAGGGCCACCTACGAGCAGTACTTC. Translating it yields CASSRRATYEQYF.

The J gene is TRBJ2-1, the V gene TRBV7-2, with 8 positions matching TRBD2. This CDR3 contains 15 residues. With 1 base clipped from V and 10 bases from J, the junction kept 9 bases outside the gene matches. CDR1 SGHTA and CDR2 FQGNSA come from the germline V gene. CDR3: CASSLGGREGREQFF. In DNA, the CDR3 is TGTGCCAGCAGCTTAGGTGGACGGGAGGGCCGGGAGCAGTTCTTC.

This chain joins TRBV20-1 and TRBJ2-1; 13 positions agree with TRBD2. The V and J ends lost 6 bases and 13 bases, in that order; junction bases with no gene match: 6. The length of the CDR3 is 12 residues. Germline CDR1 DFQATT, CDR2 SNEGSKA (reference sequence). The CDR3 DNA follows: TGCAGTGCCTTGACTAGCGGGGGGCCACAGTTCTTC. Translated, it gives CSALTSGGPQFF.

This clonotype came up a few times. CDR3 nucleotides: TGTGCCAGCAGGCGGAGTACAGACGAGCAGTACTTC. Translation: CASRRSTDEQYF. The gene calls are TRBV7-9 and TRBJ2-7; D uncertain. Germline V lookup: CDR1 SEHNR, CDR2 FQNEAQ (reference sequence). This CDR3 contains 12 residues. With 6 bases removed from V and 5 bases from J, the gap between germline ends came to 11 bases.

The gene calls are TRBV7-2 and TRBJ2-4; D is uncertain. The CDR3 is made up of 14 amino acids. Trimming stripped 1 base from V and 7 bases from J, with 11 bases between. CDR1 and CDR2 from the germline V gene are SGHTA and FQGNSA. CDR3 coding DNA: TGTGCCAGCAGCTTAGTTGGACGGGCTAACATTCAGTACTTC. Residues: CASSLVGRANIQYF. The full variable domain, in which reference TRBV7-2 and TRBJ2-4 provide the parts outside the CDR3, is GAGVSQSPSNKVTEKGKDVELRCDPISGHTALYWYRQSLGQGLEFLIYFQGNSAPDKSGLPSDRFSAERTGGSVSTLTIQRTQQEDSAVYLCASSLVGRANIQYFGAGTRLSVL.